The present TCR beta chain was sequenced within a study of T cell changes during pregnancy in multiple sclerosis. Concerning this clone itself: The same CDR3 can be traced to other DNA sequences in this sample.

The CDR3 is 12 residues long. Germline loops: CDR1 LNHDA, CDR2 SQIVND (reference sequence). Trimming left V 2 bases short and J 4 bases short, with 5 bases between. Only in-frame clones appear in the TCRdb table, and some are missing; sequencing was by immunoSEQ multiplex PCR. The table shows around 67,000 clones, with roughly 90% occurring only once. This receptor was taken from a female donor in good health, enrolled as a control in a pregnancy study. Material: peripheral blood, obtained after pregnancy. J is TRBJ1-2 and V is TRBV19; D call uncertain. DNA for the CDR3: TGTGCCAGTAGTATATCGGTCTATGGCTACACCTTC. Translated, it gives CASSISVYGYTF.